This TCR beta chain was sequenced during a study of T cell responses to AZD1222 COVID-19 vaccine. Regarding the study as a whole: Donor demographics were predominantly white British with a female majority; clonal diversity may be underestimated. Reportedly, close to half of spike-specific TCRs are directed against unmutated variant regions. Sampled repertoires all dated from after the peak T cell response.

On this clone itself: What it binds is unknown.

TCRdb's copy holds only in-frame clones and misses some; the assay was immunoSEQ multiplex PCR. The table includes under 200,000 clones, 93% detected once. The sequences come from peripheral blood, collected on day 0 of AZD1222 vaccination. This TCR was sampled from an adult in good health.

The CDR3 nucleotides read TGTGCCAGCAGTCCCCAAGGGTTGCTGCGCACAGATACGCAGTATTTT. Translating gives CASSPQGLLRTDTQYF. The genes are TRBV27 and TRBJ2-3; D is undetermined. Trimming pared 5 bases from V and 1 base from J, leaving 16 bases between. This CDR3 has 16 residues. Germline V lookup: CDR1 MNHEY, CDR2 SMNVEV (reference sequence).